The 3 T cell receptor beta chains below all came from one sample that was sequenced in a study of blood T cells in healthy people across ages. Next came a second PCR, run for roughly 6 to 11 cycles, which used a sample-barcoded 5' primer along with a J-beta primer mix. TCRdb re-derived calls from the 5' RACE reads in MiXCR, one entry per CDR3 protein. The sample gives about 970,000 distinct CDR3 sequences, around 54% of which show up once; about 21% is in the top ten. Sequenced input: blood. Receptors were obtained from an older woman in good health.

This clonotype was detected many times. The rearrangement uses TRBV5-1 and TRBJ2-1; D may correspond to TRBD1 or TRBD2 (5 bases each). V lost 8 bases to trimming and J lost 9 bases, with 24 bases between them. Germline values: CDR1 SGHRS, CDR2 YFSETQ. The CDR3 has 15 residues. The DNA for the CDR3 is TGCGCCAGTAAGTACTCTAGCACCGAAAGGGGTGAGCAGTTCTTC. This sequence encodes CASKYSSTERGEQFF.

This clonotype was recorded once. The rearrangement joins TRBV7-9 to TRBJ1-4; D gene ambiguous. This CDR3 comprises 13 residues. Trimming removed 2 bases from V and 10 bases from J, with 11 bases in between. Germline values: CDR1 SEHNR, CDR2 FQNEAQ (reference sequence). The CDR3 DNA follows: TGTGCCAGCAGCTTAATCAGCCGTGGAAAACTGTTTTTT. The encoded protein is CASSLISRGKLFF.

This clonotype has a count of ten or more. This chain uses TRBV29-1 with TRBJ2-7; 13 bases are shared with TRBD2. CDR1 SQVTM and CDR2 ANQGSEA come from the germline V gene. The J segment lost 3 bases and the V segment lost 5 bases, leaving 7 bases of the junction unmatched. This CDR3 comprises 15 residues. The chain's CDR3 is CSVLIRTSGSYEQYF. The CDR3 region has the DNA TGCAGCGTTCTGATCAGGACTAGCGGGAGCTACGAGCAGTACTTC.